This T cell receptor (beta chain) was profiled in a study of metastatic and nonmetastatic thyroid tumors. This clone showed up many times. The CDR3 consists of 14 residues. Between the trimmed V and J ends, which lost 4 bases and 0 bases, there was a span of 10 bases. Germline assignment: CDR1 DFQATT and CDR2 SNEGSKA (reference sequence). No patient received treatment before thyroid surgery. TCRdb re-called clones via MiXCR from the PCR reads. The sample has 30,000 to 40,000 clones, around 20% seen once. The specimen was blood. This chain links TRBV20-1 with TRBJ2-4; TRBD1 might be the D (5 bases). The receptor was isolated from a female donor with papillary thyroid cancer or a benign thyroid nodule (not recorded which). Some clones in this sample may be carry-over from other donors' samples. In DNA form, the CDR3 reads TGCAGTGCTACTGACAGAGTAGCCAAAAACATTCAGTACTTC. Its translation: CSATDRVAKNIQYF.